The 32 T cell receptor beta chains given below trace back to one sample, sequenced in a study of T cell repertoires in cytomegalovirus infection. TCRdb fed the reads into MiXCR, producing one record per CDR3 protein. The repertoire holds 510,000 or so distinct CDR3 sequences, 26% seen once, with over 10% in the top ten. The material sequenced was PBMCs. The receptors were gathered from a human donor in good health (CMV status not recorded). Some clones in this sample may be carry-over from other donors' samples.

V is TRBV14 and J is TRBJ2-5; TRBD2 might be the D (6 bases). Deletions cut 3 bases from V and 1 base from J, with 18 bases between. Germline V gives CDR1 SGHDN, CDR2 FVKESK. CDR3 length equals 17 residues. CDR3 region: CASSHTLVGGPQETQYF. The CDR3 region has the DNA TGTGCCAGCAGCCATACCTTAGTGGGAGGCCCCCAAGAGACCCAGTACTTC. Using reference TRBV14 and TRBJ2-5 for the parts outside the CDR3, the full variable domain is EAGVTQFPSHSVIEKGQTVTLRCDPISGHDNLYWYRRVMGKEIKFLLHFVKESKQDESGMPNNRFLAERTGGTYSTLKVQPAELEDSGVYFCASSHTLVGGPQETQYFGPGTRLLVL.

This clonotype was counted ten times or more. The rearrangement links TRBV7-9 to TRBJ1-1, with a tentative D call TRBD1 (6 bases). The CDR3 loop spans 14 amino acids. Trimming took 1 base from V and 0 from J, leaving 6 bases between them. CDR1 and CDR2 (germline): SEHNR, FQNEAQ (reference sequence). The CDR3 nucleotides read TGTGCCAGCAGCTTAGGACAGGTGAACACTGAAGCTTTCTTT. Its translation is CASSLGQVNTEAFF.

The genes are TRBV3-1 and TRBJ2-1; D perhaps matches TRBD1 (5 bases). In germline, CDR1 is LGHDT, CDR2 YNNKEL (reference sequence). The CDR3 runs 16 residues. Trimming cost V 2 bases and J 0 bases, with 11 bases left between them. The CDR3 loop reads CASSQSDTSSYNEQFF. CDR3 DNA sequence: TGTGCCAGCAGCCAATCGGACACGAGCTCCTACAATGAGCAGTTCTTC.

The chain couples TRBV9 to TRBJ1-2, with 9 nucleotides matching TRBD1. Germline CDR1 SGDLS, CDR2 YYNGEE. This CDR3 has 14 residues. After removal of 4 bases from V and 8 bases from J, the junction contained 9 bases not matched to a gene. As DNA, the CDR3 is TGTGCCAGCAGCAATATGGACAGGGGAGGAGGCTACACCTTC. Translated, it gives CASSNMDRGGGYTF.

This clonotype was recorded many times. The chain carries TRBV7-2 and TRBJ2-3; 10 bases are shared with TRBD2. V shed 5 bases, J shed 6 bases, and the junction held 8 bases outside the gene matches. Germline lookup yields CDR1 SGHTA and CDR2 FQGNSA. This CDR3 is 15 amino acids long. In nucleotides, the CDR3 is TGTGCCAGCAGCCGGAGCGGGAGGGCCGGGGATACGCAGTATTTT. Translation gives CASSRSGRAGDTQYF.

This clonotype was seen a handful of times. The V call is TRBV7-3, the J call TRBJ2-3, with 10 nucleotides matching TRBD1. The CDR3 extends over 15 amino acids. Germline V gene sequence: CDR1 SGHTA, CDR2 FQGTGA. V was pared by 5 bases and J by 3 bases, with 5 bases of the junction left unmatched. The CDR3 spells CASSRGTGATDTQYF. Written as DNA, the CDR3 is TGTGCCAGCAGCCGGGGGACAGGGGCAACAGATACGCAGTATTTT. Full variable domain (outside the CDR3, taken from reference TRBV7-3 and TRBJ2-3): GAGVSQTPSNKVTEKGKYVELRCDPISGHTALYWYRQSLGQGPEFLIYFQGTGAADDSGLPNDRFFAVRPEGSVSTLKIQRTERGDSAVYLCASSRGTGATDTQYFGPGTRLTVL.

This clonotype was observed at least ten times. The chain has TRBV7-2 and TRBJ2-7; TRBD2 matches at 8 bases. Germline loops: CDR1 SGHTA, CDR2 FQGNSA. V was clipped by 5 bases and J by 7 bases; unmatched bases: 10. This CDR3 has 14 amino acids. CDR3 sequence: CASSPGAGGREQYV. CDR3 sequence (DNA): TGTGCCAGCAGCCCCGGGGCGGGAGGACGTGAGCAGTACGTC.

This clonotype was detected a few times. The rearrangement uses TRBV7-2 and TRBJ2-6, with 8 bases that match TRBD1. Germline CDR1 SGHTA, CDR2 FQGNSA. Trimming took 4 bases from V and 0 from J; bases not matched to a gene: 8. The CDR3 is made up of 18 amino acids. This CDR3 reads CASSSAGGHSSGANVLTF. CDR3 sequence (DNA): TGTGCCAGCAGCTCGGCAGGGGGCCATAGCTCTGGGGCCAACGTCCTGACTTTC.

About this clonotype: The junction departs from the called germline gene at one end, perhaps through a read error. The chain is built from TRBV4-1 and TRBJ2-6; 12 bases fit TRBD1. The germline gives CDR1 MGHRA, CDR2 YSYEKL. This CDR3 spans 19 amino acids. CDR3 nucleotide sequence: TGCGCCAGCAGCCAAGATCGGGACAGGGGGCTTCATGGGACCAACGTCCTGACTTTC. This encodes CASSQDRDRGLHGTNVLTF.

This rearrangement joins TRBV19 to TRBJ1-5, with 7 positions matching TRBD1. CDR1 is LNHDA, CDR2 SQIVND, per germline (reference sequence). CDR3 length: 17 amino acids. After removal of 3 bases from V and 0 bases from J, the junction contained 8 bases not matched to a gene. The CDR3 region has the DNA TGTGCCAGTAGTATTGGGACAGCTCTTATTAGCAATCAGCCCCAGCATTTT. This sequence encodes CASSIGTALISNQPQHF. The entire variable domain, with the rest obtained from reference TRBV19 and TRBJ1-5, is as follows: DGGITQSPKYLFRKEGQNVTLSCEQNLNHDAMYWYRQDPGQGLRLIYYSQIVNDFQKGDIAEGYSVSREKKESFPLTVTSAQKNPTAFYLCASSIGTALISNQPQHFGDGTRLSIL.

This clonotype appeared once. With a much larger clone just one base away, this may be a read error. CDR3 sequence: CASSQDGMNTEAFF. CDR3 nucleotides: TGTGCCAGCAGCCAGGACGGAATGAACACTGAAGCTTTCTTT. The chain carries TRBV5-4 and TRBJ1-1; D unclear. The CDR3 is 14 amino acids. In germline, CDR1 is SGHNT, CDR2 YYREEE (reference sequence). V was shortened by 4 bases and J by 0 bases, with 10 bases between the two germline ends.

This chain joins TRBV6-6 and TRBJ2-7; TRBD2 agrees at 12 bases. From germline, CDR1 is MNHNY and CDR2 SVGAGI (reference sequence). With V trimmed by 0 bases and J by 3 bases, 0 bases remained unmatched. The CDR3 runs to 15 residues. The CDR3 sequence is CASSYSTSGSYEQYF. Written as DNA, the CDR3 is TGTGCCAGCAGTTACTCGACTAGCGGGAGCTACGAGCAGTACTTC.

A few counts support this clonotype. V usage is TRBV20-1 and J usage is TRBJ1-2; TRBD1 aligns across 8 bases. In germline, CDR1 is DFQATT, CDR2 SNEGSKA (reference sequence). Trimming took 6 bases from V and 4 from J; bases not matched to a gene: 10. The CDR3 totals 14 residues. Written as DNA, the CDR3 is TGCAGTGCGTTGGACAGGGCACGGTTCTATGGCTACACCTTC. It is translated as CSALDRARFYGYTF.

The table lists this clonotype with a few counts. The rearrangement uses TRBV12-3 or TRBV12-4 and TRBJ2-1; TRBD2 agrees at 14 bases. The CDR3 spans 17 residues. V lost 5 bases, J lost 3 bases, and 6 bases stayed unmatched. The CDR3 spells CASSPRTSGGHYNEQFF. CDR3 bases: TGTGCCAGCAGTCCCCGGACTAGCGGGGGGCACTACAATGAGCAGTTCTTC.

This chain joins TRBV20-1 and TRBJ2-5, with 13 bases lining up with TRBD2. Per the germline V gene, CDR1 is DFQATT and CDR2 is SNEGSKA (reference sequence). This CDR3 is 14 amino acids long. V lost 6 bases to trimming and J lost 4 bases; unmatched junction nucleotides: 5. The CDR3 loop reads CSARLAGGGETQYF. Here the CDR3 DNA reads TGCAGTGCAAGACTAGCGGGAGGTGGAGAGACCCAGTACTTC.

The chain uses TRBV19 and TRBJ1-2; unclear D gene. CDR1 and CDR2 (germline): LNHDA, SQIVND (reference sequence). The CDR3 spans 15 residues. Deletions cut 3 bases from V and 4 bases from J, with 15 bases between. CDR3 DNA: TGTGCCAGTAGTATTCAACCGGGATCTCCCTATGGCTACACCTTC. This translates into CASSIQPGSPYGYTF.

The CDR3 coding sequence is TGTGCCTGGAGAGCACGCTCGGGACTAGCGAACAATGAGCAGTTCTTC. Translation gives CAWRARSGLANNEQFF. The chain employs TRBV30 and TRBJ2-1; 10 positions match TRBD2. The junction had 10 bases not matched to a gene; V was cut back by 3 bases and J by 5 bases. The CDR3 sequence is 16 residues long. The germline V gene has CDR1 GTSNPN and CDR2 SVGIG (reference sequence).

In DNA form, the CDR3 reads TGTGCCAGCAGTACCGGCGGACGGAGAGAGACCCAGTACTTC. It codes for CASSTGGRRETQYF. V is TRBV6-5 and J is TRBJ2-5; no definite D call. Deletions cut 5 bases from V and 4 bases from J, with 14 bases between. From germline, CDR1 is MNHEY and CDR2 SVGAGI. This CDR3 spans 14 amino acids.

This clonotype was detected only a few times. V is TRBV7-2 and J is TRBJ1-2; TRBD1 might be the D (6 bases). CDR3 size: 15 residues. The V gene's germline CDR1 is SGHTA and CDR2 FQGNSA. The germline V and J ends were trimmed by 5 bases and 4 bases, with 17 bases remaining between them. CDR3 region: CASSEQGGRAYGYTF. The CDR3 region has the DNA TGTGCCAGCAGCGAACAGGGCGGGAGGGCCTATGGCTACACCTTC.

This rearrangement joins TRBV29-1 to TRBJ2-3, with 7 bases fitting TRBD2. Germline V gene lookup returns CDR1 SQVTM and CDR2 ANQGSEA. The CDR3 has 14 residues. V lost 5 bases, J lost 3 bases, and 8 bases stayed unmatched. As DNA, the CDR3 is TGCAGCGTTACCGTCGCCGGGGGGACAGATACGCAGTATTTT. Protein product: CSVTVAGGTDTQYF.

The chain uses TRBV24-1 and TRBJ2-3; TRBD2 aligns across 11 bases. In germline, CDR1 is KGHDR, CDR2 SFDVKD. J was trimmed by 0 bases and V by 3 bases; bases with no gene match: 1. The CDR3 is 16 residues long. For the CDR3, the DNA is TGTGCCACCAGTGATCCTAGCGGGAGGAGCACAGATACGCAGTATTTT. It translates to CATSDPSGRSTDTQYF.

The V call is TRBV19, the J call TRBJ2-5; D uncertain. Germline V gene data show CDR1 as LNHDA and CDR2 as SQIVND (reference sequence). The V end was cut by 3 bases, the J end by 2 bases, with 13 bases between. The CDR3 contains 15 residues. The CDR3 region has the DNA TGTGCCAGTAGTATGCGGCCTACTGGGCAAGAGACCCAGTACTTC. As protein: CASSMRPTGQETQYF.

This clonotype occurred a few times. The chain is built from TRBV12-3 or TRBV12-4 and TRBJ2-7, with 9 bases identical to TRBD1. The CDR3 is 14 amino acids. V dropped 7 bases and J dropped 5; count of bases not matched to a gene: 9. The CDR3 coding sequence is TGTGCCAGCACCCCCTTCACAGGGGGCAACGAGCAGTACTTC. Protein: CASTPFTGGNEQYF.

The genes are TRBV20-1 and TRBJ2-7; 7 nucleotides line up with TRBD2. The length of the CDR3 is 16 residues. Germline V gene sequence: CDR1 DFQATT, CDR2 SNEGSKA (reference sequence). Trimming cost V 3 bases and J 0 bases; bases outside gene matches: 11. The CDR3 protein is CSASNSGSGSSYEQYF. The CDR3 DNA reads as TGCAGTGCTAGTAATAGCGGGTCGGGGAGCTCCTACGAGCAGTACTTC.

Details on this clonotype: One end of the junction is discordant with germline, which a read error may explain. The CDR3 coding sequence is TGTACCAGCAGTTCCGGGACAGGGGAGGCTGGGGCCAACGTCCTGACTTTC. Translation gives CTSSSGTGEAGANVLTF. This rearrangement joins TRBV12-3 or TRBV12-4 to TRBJ2-6, with 10 bases aligning to TRBD1. This CDR3 contains 17 residues.

This clonotype occurred a few times. The rearrangement links TRBV7-2 to TRBJ2-2; maybe TRBD1 (6 bases). From germline, CDR1 is SGHTA and CDR2 FQGNSA. The CDR3 totals 16 residues. Trimming took 1 base from V and 6 from J, leaving 15 bases between them. In nucleotides, the CDR3 is TGTGCCAGCAGCTTAGACAGGGTAGTGGGGCCCGGGGAGCTGTTTTTT. This encodes CASSLDRVVGPGELFF.

The V gene is TRBV6-2 or TRBV6-3, the J gene TRBJ2-1; 9 bases line up with TRBD2. The J segment lost 2 bases and the V segment lost 6 bases, leaving 5 bases of the junction unmatched. CDR1 MNHEY and CDR2 SVGEGT come from the germline V gene. This CDR3 has 15 amino acids. The CDR3 sequence is CASRELAGAYNEQFF. The CDR3 DNA reads TGTGCCAGCAGAGAGTTAGCGGGAGCCTACAATGAGCAGTTCTTC.

This clonotype came up a few times. The V gene is TRBV7-9, the J gene TRBJ1-6, with TRBD1 identical over 9 bases. Germline V gene data show CDR1 as SEHNR and CDR2 as FQNEAQ (reference sequence). V trimming: 5 bases; J trimming: 8 bases; junction bases outside the gene matches: 4. This CDR3 comprises 14 residues. DNA of the CDR3: TGTGCCAGCAGCCCGCGACAGGGGGATTCACCCCTCCACTTT. Amino acids: CASSPRQGDSPLHF.

This clonotype appeared a few times. The CDR3 nucleotides are TGTGCCAGCAGCGGGACTAGCGGGAGAAATTCCCTCTACGAGCAGTACGTC. Amino acid sequence: CASSGTSGRNSLYEQYV. The rearrangement uses TRBV28 and TRBJ2-7; TRBD2 matches at 14 bases. The CDR3 has 17 amino acids. CDR1 is MDHEN and CDR2 is SYDVKM in the germline V gene. Trimming cost V 6 bases and J 3 bases; bases outside gene matches: 10.

This clonotype was observed at least ten times. The DNA of the CDR3 is TGCGCCAGCAGCCAAGTCCTCAGGGAGACCCAGTACTTC. This translates into CASSQVLRETQYF. The chain joins TRBV4-1 to TRBJ2-5; D not resolved. CDR3 length: 13 amino acids. V lost 1 base, J lost 5 bases, and 8 bases lay in between. CDR1 and CDR2 from the germline V gene are MGHRA and YSYEKL.

This rearrangement joins TRBV7-9 to TRBJ2-2; TRBD2 is a possible D gene (6 bases). This CDR3 has 15 amino acids. Trimming removed 6 bases at V and 2 bases at J, with 13 bases between. Germline CDR1 and CDR2: SEHNR and FQNEAQ (reference sequence). The CDR3 DNA sequence: TGTGCCAGCAGGACTAGGGAGCCTAACACCGGGGAGCTGTTTTTT. Amino acids: CASRTREPNTGELFF.

The count of this clonotype is one. The chain combines TRBV7-4 with TRBJ1-4; no clear D. The V gene's germline CDR1 is SGHVT and CDR2 SQSDAQ. Deletions cut 1 base from V and 6 bases from J, with 18 bases between. This CDR3 contains 17 residues. CDR3 region: CASSLGVAPERDEKLFF. The CDR3 DNA reads TGTGCCAGCAGCTTAGGGGTGGCACCAGAACGTGATGAAAAACTGTTTTTT.